The source of this TCR beta chain is a study of T cell responses to AZD1222 COVID-19 vaccine. The study's findings and limits: Repertoires in all cases were sampled only once the peak T cell response had passed. Clonal diversity may have been underestimated in mostly white British donors. Seropositive status at baseline applied to only five to seven AZD1222 recipients.

On this clone: Its antigen remains unidentified.

Clones were sequenced by immunoSEQ multiplex PCR, and TCRdb holds only the in-frame ones, with some missing. The table shows approximately 77,000 clones, with 80% to 95% occurring only once. Samples with a second dose at about 4 or about 12 weeks were pooled together. The sequence was collected from an adult who received the AZD1222 COVID-19 vaccine. The sequenced sample was peripheral blood, obtained 28 days after the second AZD1222 dose.

The CDR3 is CSVESGSGTTDTQYF. CDR3 nucleotides: TGCAGCGTTGAGTCCGGTAGCGGGACAACGGATACGCAGTATTTT. The chain recombines TRBV29-1 with TRBJ2-3; 8 bases line up with TRBD2. Trimming at V came to 3 bases and at J to 6 bases, leaving 11 bases not matched to a gene. From germline, CDR1 is SQVTM and CDR2 ANQGSEA. The CDR3 is made up of 15 amino acids.